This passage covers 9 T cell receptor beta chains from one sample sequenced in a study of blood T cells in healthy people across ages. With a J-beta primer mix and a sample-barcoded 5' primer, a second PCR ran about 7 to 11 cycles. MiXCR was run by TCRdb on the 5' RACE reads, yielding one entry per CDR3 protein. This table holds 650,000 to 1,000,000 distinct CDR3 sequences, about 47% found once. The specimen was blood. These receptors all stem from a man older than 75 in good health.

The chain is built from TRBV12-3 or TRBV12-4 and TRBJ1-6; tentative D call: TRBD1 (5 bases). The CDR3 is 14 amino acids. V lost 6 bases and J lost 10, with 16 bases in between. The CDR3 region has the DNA TGTGCCAGCAGCACTCAGGGTCGAGGGTCACCCCTCCACTTT. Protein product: CASSTQGRGSPLHF.

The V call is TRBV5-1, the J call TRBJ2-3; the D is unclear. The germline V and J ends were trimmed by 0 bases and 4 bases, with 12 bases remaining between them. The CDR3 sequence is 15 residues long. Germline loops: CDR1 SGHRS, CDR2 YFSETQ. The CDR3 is CASSLDSRRPDTQYF. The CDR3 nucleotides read TGCGCCAGCAGCTTGGATAGCCGGCGCCCAGATACGCAGTATTTT.

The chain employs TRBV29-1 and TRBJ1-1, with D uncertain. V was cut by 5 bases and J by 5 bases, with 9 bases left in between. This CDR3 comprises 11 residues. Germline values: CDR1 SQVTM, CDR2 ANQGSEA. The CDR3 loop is CSVYPFTEAFF. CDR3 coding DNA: TGCAGCGTTTACCCCTTTACTGAAGCTTTCTTT. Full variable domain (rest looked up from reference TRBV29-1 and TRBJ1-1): SAVISQKPSRDICQRGTSLTIQCQVDSQVTMMFWYRQQPGQSLTLIATANQGSEATYESGFVIDKFPISRPNLTFSTLTVSNMSPEDSSIYLCSVYPFTEAFFGQGTRLTVV.

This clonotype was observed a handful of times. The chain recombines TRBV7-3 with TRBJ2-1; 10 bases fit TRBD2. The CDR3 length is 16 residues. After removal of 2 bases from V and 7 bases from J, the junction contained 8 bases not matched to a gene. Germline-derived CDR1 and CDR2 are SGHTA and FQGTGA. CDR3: CASSLDTAGGRNEQFF. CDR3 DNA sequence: TGTGCCAGCAGCTTAGATACAGCGGGAGGGCGGAATGAGCAGTTCTTC.

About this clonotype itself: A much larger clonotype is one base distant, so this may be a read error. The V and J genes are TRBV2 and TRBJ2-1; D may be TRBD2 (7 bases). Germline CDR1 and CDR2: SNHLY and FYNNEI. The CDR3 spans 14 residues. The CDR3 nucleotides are TGTGCCAGCAGTGGGCCCGGGGGGCCGAATGAGCAGGTCTTC. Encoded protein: CASSGPGGPNEQVF. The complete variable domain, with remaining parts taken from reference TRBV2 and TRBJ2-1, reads EPEVTQTPSHQVTQMGQEVILRCVPISNHLYFYWYRQILGQKVEFLVSFYNNEISEKSEIFDDQFSVERPDGSNFTLKIRSTKLEDSAMYFCASSGPGGPNEQVFGPGTRLTVL.

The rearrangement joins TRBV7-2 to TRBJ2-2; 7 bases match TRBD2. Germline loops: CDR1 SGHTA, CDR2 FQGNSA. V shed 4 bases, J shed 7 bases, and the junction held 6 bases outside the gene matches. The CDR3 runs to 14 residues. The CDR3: CASSYRRTSGELFF. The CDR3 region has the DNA TGTGCCAGCAGCTACCGCCGGACTAGCGGGGAGCTGTTTTTT.

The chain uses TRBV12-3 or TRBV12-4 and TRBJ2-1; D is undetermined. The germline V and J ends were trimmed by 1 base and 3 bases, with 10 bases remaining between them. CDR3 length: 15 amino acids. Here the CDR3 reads CASSLGRVLYNEQFF. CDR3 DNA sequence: TGTGCCAGCAGTTTAGGACGGGTACTCTACAATGAGCAGTTCTTC.

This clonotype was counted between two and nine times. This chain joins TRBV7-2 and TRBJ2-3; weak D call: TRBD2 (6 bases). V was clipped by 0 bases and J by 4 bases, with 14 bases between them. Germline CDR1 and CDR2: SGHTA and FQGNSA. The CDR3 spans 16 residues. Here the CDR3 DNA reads TGTGCCAGCAGCTTAGCCAGGGACTCGCCCCCAGATACGCAGTATTTT. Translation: CASSLARDSPPDTQYF.

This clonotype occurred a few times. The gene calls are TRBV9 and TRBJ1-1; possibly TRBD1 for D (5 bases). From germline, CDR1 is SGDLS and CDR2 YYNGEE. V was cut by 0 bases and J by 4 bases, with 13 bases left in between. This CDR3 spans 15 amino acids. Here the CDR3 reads CASSVGVGGGTEAFF. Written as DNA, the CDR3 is TGTGCCAGCAGCGTAGGGGTTGGGGGGGGCACTGAAGCTTTCTTT.